Reported below is one T cell receptor (beta chain). Its specificity is unknown. The sample belongs to a study of T cell responses to AZD1222 COVID-19 vaccine. Study summary: Recipients boosted at about 4 weeks or about 12 weeks are pooled.

This table comes from immunoSEQ multiplex PCR, and its TCRdb copy is limited to in-frame clones, with some not included. This table holds more than 140,000 clones, approximately 88% found once. Points from the study as a whole: Baseline testing showed seropositivity in only a handful of AZD1222 recipients. Donors skewed white British and female; clonal diversity was possibly underestimated.

CDR3 length: 13 residues. Per germline, CDR1 SGHRS and CDR2 YFSETQ. V was clipped by 2 bases and J by 2 bases, with 8 bases between them. This chain uses TRBV5-1 with TRBJ2-7; D might be TRBD2 (6 bases). The clonotype was recovered from an adult in good health. The specimen comprised peripheral blood, sampled on day 0 of AZD1222 vaccination. CDR3 bases: TGCGCCAGCAGCTTCGAGCGGGCCTACGAGCAGTACTTC. Encoded protein: CASSFERAYEQYF.